The clone carrying this T cell receptor beta chain was recorded a few times. The data were produced by immunoSEQ multiplex PCR, yet TCRdb's version contains in-frame clones alone and is incomplete. The data contain under 30,000 clones, about 91% of them singletons. The sample comes from a study of T cells in tuberculosis. Overall study: Within 7 days of starting treatment, or before, PBMC were stored.

The germline CDR1 and CDR2 sequences are LNHDA and SQIVND (reference sequence). The CDR3 contains 14 residues. V gave up 3 bases and J gave up 5 bases; unmatched junction bases: 6. Time point denoted: new active TB diagnosis, blood taken before or within 7 days of starting treatment. This sample comprised PBMCs, obtained at tuberculosis diagnosis. This chain joins TRBV19 and TRBJ2-5, with 7 nucleotides matching TRBD2. This sequence was found in an adult with tuberculosis. The CDR3 nucleotides are TGTGCCAGTAGTATCGCGGGAGTTGGGGAGACCCAGTACTTC. It encodes CASSIAGVGETQYF.